A single T cell receptor beta chain is shown here with its context. Its antigen is unknown. This entry comes from a study of cytomegalovirus exposure and HLA in healthy donors. The overall study: A previous analysis identified 95 million to 130 million unique TCR beta sequences derived from some 200 million T cells.

General study results and limits: TCR beta V segments were, for the most part, productive about 87% or about 30% of the time in an earlier analysis.

PCR involved 60 Vbeta and 13 Jbeta primers. Clones were read by immunoSEQ multiplex PCR, and TCRdb kept only the in-frame ones, dropping some. Here the sample spans 85,000 to 130,000 clones, around 10% being singletons. V was pared by 6 bases and J by 2 bases, with 9 bases between. The germline gives CDR1 SGHDN, CDR2 FVKESK. There are 13 residues in the CDR3. The material sequenced was PBMCs. This sequence joins TRBV14 and TRBJ2-3; no clear D. The TCR was taken from a man aged 35 to 55 in good health and CMV-seropositive. DNA for the CDR3: TGTGCCAGCAGTCCCGACAACACAGATACGCAGTATTTT. Its protein product is CASSPDNTDTQYF.